This TCR beta chain derives from a study of blood T cell repertoires in COVID-19. Study in general: Researchers got acute and convalescent COVID-19 samples from the United States, Italy and Spain. PBMCs, B-cell-depleted T cells, or T cells provided the cDNA or gDNA that made up the material.

Seattle participants joined during active infection and were tracked over time. The CDR3 consists of 12 residues. Trimming took 5 bases from V and 2 from J, leaving 5 bases between them. CDR1 and CDR2 (germline): MNHEY, SVGAGI. Only in-frame clones appear in the TCRdb table, and some are missing; sequencing was by immunoSEQ multiplex PCR. Seen here are approximately 330,000 clones, approximately 88% observed once, and the top ten hold approximately 9.3%. This TCR came from a man aged 30-40 years with COVID-19, enrolled during active disease. Sequencing was performed on peripheral blood. This rearrangement joins TRBV6-5 to TRBJ2-3; no definite D call. The CDR3 region is CASSQNTDTQYF. The CDR3 nucleotides are TGTGCCAGCAGTCAAAACACAGATACGCAGTATTTT.